The 32 T cell receptor beta chains listed next were all sequenced from one sample in a study of beta chain features in type 1 diabetes. Findings and caveats of the study: Type 1 diabetes patients had moderately but significantly shorter TCRB CDR3s in all four CD4+ subsets.

These receptors' targets are unknown. Expressed TCRB transcripts were sequenced, since all the RNA that had been isolated was reverse transcribed. Generated by immunoSEQ multiplex PCR, the TCRdb table keeps only in-frame clones and is missing some. The data hold more than 250,000 clones, with approximately 15% observed a single time. The material sequenced was naive CD4+ T cells from blood. These receptors were obtained from a man aged 18 to 29 with type 1 diabetes.

This clone has a handful of counts. The chain carries TRBV28 and TRBJ2-2; 9 bases agree with TRBD1. Germline V lookup: CDR1 MDHEN, CDR2 SYDVKM. V was pared by 7 bases and J by 8 bases, with 8 bases of the junction left unmatched. The CDR3 length is 14 residues. This CDR3 is CASNIQGAVGELFF. Written as DNA, the CDR3 is TGTGCCAGCAATATACAGGGGGCTGTTGGGGAGCTGTTTTTT.

This clone appeared a few times. The V and J genes are TRBV19 and TRBJ2-5, with 10 bases aligning to TRBD2. V shed 8 bases and J 2 bases; nucleotides not matched to a gene: 2. Germline assignment: CDR1 LNHDA and CDR2 SQIVND (reference sequence). This CDR3 region has 13 residues. CDR3 DNA: TGTGCCAGTGGACTAGCGGCACAAGAGACCCAGTACTTC. Its protein is CASGLAAQETQYF.

In its sample, this clone was seen a few times. The chain carries TRBV21-1 and TRBJ2-5; the table calls TRBD1, which could not be checked here. TRBV21-1 is designated a pseudogene. This CDR3 spans 15 amino acids. Written as DNA, the CDR3 is TGTGCCAGCAACAGGATGCAGGAATACCAAGAGACCCAGTACTTC. It specifies CASNRMQEYQETQYF.

The rearrangement links TRBV29-1 to TRBJ1-1, with TRBD1 matching 10 bases. With 1 base clipped from V and 3 bases from J, the junction kept 8 bases outside the gene matches. There are 16 residues in the CDR3. CDR1 is SQVTM and CDR2 is ANQGSEA in the germline V gene. The CDR3 here is CSVEGGDRGQDTEAFF. The DNA of the CDR3 is TGCAGCGTTGAAGGGGGAGACAGGGGGCAGGACACTGAAGCTTTCTTT.

The sample holds a few counts of this clone. This chain connects TRBV30 to TRBJ1-6; TRBD1 aligns across 7 bases. The CDR3 runs to 16 residues. Germline V gene data show CDR1 as GTSNPN and CDR2 as SVGIG (reference sequence). Trimming cost V 0 bases and J 0 bases; bases outside gene matches: 2. In DNA form, the CDR3 reads TGTGCCTGGAGTGTTGGGGACAGCTCCTATAATTCACCCCTCCACTTT. Translating it yields CAWSVGDSSYNSPLHF.

The CDR3 is CASSRDFAGASSTDTQYF. The DNA for the CDR3 is TGTGCCAGCAGCCGCGACTTTGCGGGGGCCTCTAGCACAGATACGCAGTATTTT. This rearrangement joins TRBV9 to TRBJ2-3, with D maybe TRBD2 (7 bases). This CDR3 is built from 18 residues. The V end lost 4 bases, the J end lost 0 bases, and 21 bases lay between the germline ends. The germline V gene has CDR1 SGDLS and CDR2 YYNGEE.

This sequence joins TRBV30 and TRBJ2-1; 7 nucleotides match TRBD2. The length of the CDR3 is 12 residues. J was trimmed by 10 bases and V by 0 bases; bases with no gene match: 3. Germline lookup yields CDR1 GTSNPN and CDR2 SVGIG (reference sequence). The CDR3 nucleotides are TGTGCCTGGAGTGTACTGACTAGCGAGCAGTTCTTC. Residues: CAWSVLTSEQFF.

The chain links TRBV19 to TRBJ2-2, with 8 bases that match TRBD2. In germline, CDR1 is LNHDA, CDR2 SQIVND (reference sequence). After removal of 7 bases from V and 5 bases from J, the junction contained 12 bases not matched to a gene. The CDR3 covers 16 residues. CDR3 nucleotide sequence: TGTGCCAGTAACCCGGGAGGGACTGGCGGGACCGGGGAGCTGTTTTTT. It is translated as CASNPGGTGGTGELFF. Together with reference TRBV19 and TRBJ2-2, the CDR3 gives the full variable domain: DGGITQSPKYLFRKEGQNVTLSCEQNLNHDAMYWYRQDPGQGLRLIYYSQIVNDFQKGDIAEGYSVSREKKESFPLTVTSAQKNPTAFYLCASNPGGTGGTGELFFGEGSRLTVL.

This sequence joins TRBV19 and TRBJ1-5; D remains unclear. This CDR3 comprises 15 residues. V was trimmed by 5 bases and J by 0 bases, leaving 11 bases between them. Looked up from germline, CDR1 is LNHDA and CDR2 is SQIVND (reference sequence). The CDR3 loop is CASSLAGFSNQPQHF. The CDR3 nucleotides are TGTGCCAGTAGTTTGGCCGGGTTTAGCAATCAGCCCCAGCATTTT.

The chain carries TRBV6-1 and TRBJ1-5; TRBD1 agrees at 9 bases. Germline trimming cut 4 bases from V and 4 bases from J; bases unmatched to any gene: 2. Germline values: CDR1 MNHNS, CDR2 SASEGT. This CDR3 has 14 amino acids. CDR3 residues: CASSGDRVNQPQHF. Written as DNA, the CDR3 is TGTGCCAGCAGTGGGGACAGGGTAAATCAGCCCCAGCATTTT.

This rearrangement joins TRBV6-5 to TRBJ1-2; TRBD1 is a possible D gene (5 bases). This CDR3 is 13 amino acids long. V lost 0 bases to trimming and J lost 7 bases, with 9 bases between them. Germline V gene sequence: CDR1 MNHEY, CDR2 SVGAGI. CDR3 coding DNA: TGTGCCAGCAGTTACTCCGGCAGGGTTGGCTACACCTTC. It codes for CASSYSGRVGYTF.

The CDR3 sequence is CASSRLQEQPQHF. CDR3 sequence (DNA): TGTGCCAGCAGCCGTCTACAGGAGCAGCCCCAGCATTTT. The chain recombines TRBV7-2 with TRBJ1-5; possible D gene TRBD1, 5 bases. The germline gives CDR1 SGHTA, CDR2 FQGNSA. Trimming stripped 5 bases from V and 7 bases from J, with 12 bases between. The CDR3 extends over 13 amino acids.

The chain is built from TRBV11-2 and TRBJ2-7; tentatively, D is TRBD2 (5 bases). Germline CDR1 SGHAT, CDR2 FQNNGV. The CDR3 length is 12 residues. Trimming removed 3 bases from V and 2 bases from J, with 5 bases in between. The CDR3 is CASSFSAYEQYF. The CDR3 DNA reads TGTGCCAGCAGCTTTAGCGCCTACGAGCAGTACTTC.

The rearrangement joins TRBV29-1 to TRBJ2-1; unclear D gene. V was cut by 7 bases and J by 6 bases, with 16 bases left in between. The CDR3 is 13 amino acids. The germline gives CDR1 SQVTM, CDR2 ANQGSEA. CDR3 nucleotide sequence: TGCAGCGAAACGGCAGGAATTGCCAATGAGCAGTTCTTC. Translation: CSETAGIANEQFF.

The rearrangement links TRBV6-5 to TRBJ1-1; D ambiguous. The V gene's germline CDR1 is MNHEY and CDR2 SVGAGI. Trimming removed 8 bases at V and 4 bases at J, with 17 bases between. The CDR3 consists of 14 residues. The CDR3: CASLPHPGRTEAFF. CDR3 nucleotide sequence: TGTGCCAGCCTTCCCCACCCAGGCCGCACTGAAGCTTTCTTT.

This clone showed up just a few times. The chain combines TRBV7-9 with TRBJ2-7; TRBD2 matches at 9 bases. The CDR3 sequence is 15 residues long. V was pared by 2 bases and J by 9 bases, with 11 bases of the junction left unmatched. Germline V lookup: CDR1 SEHNR, CDR2 FQNEAQ (reference sequence). In DNA, the CDR3 is TGTGCCAGCAGCTTAACGGGGACTAGCTCGAGGGGGCAGTACTTC. Translating it yields CASSLTGTSSRGQYF.

This chain connects TRBV23-1 to TRBJ2-2; D is undetermined. TRBV23-1 is filed as an ORF, its function uncertain. Trimming took 4 bases from V and 7 from J, leaving 16 bases between them. The CDR3 has 15 residues. The chain's CDR3 is CASSLNRREIGELFF. The CDR3 region has the DNA TGCGCCAGCAGTCTTAACCGCCGCGAGATCGGGGAGCTGTTTTTT.

This clone has a handful of counts. The chain combines TRBV6-5 with TRBJ2-1; TRBD2 aligns across 16 bases. The CDR3 consists of 14 residues. V shed 8 bases and J 7 bases; nucleotides not matched to a gene: 2. Germline V gene sequence: CDR1 MNHEY, CDR2 SVGAGI. Here the CDR3 DNA reads TGTGCCAGCGGGACTAGCGGGAGGGGGAATGAGCAGTTCTTC. As protein: CASGTSGRGNEQFF.

This clone was observed a handful of times. The genes are TRBV11-3 and TRBJ2-3; TRBD1 matches at 9 bases. V gave up 4 bases and J gave up 6 bases; unmatched junction bases: 5. Germline V gene sequence: CDR1 SGHNT, CDR2 YENEEA. The CDR3 is made up of 14 amino acids. The CDR3 region is CASSSRTGEDTQYF. Written as DNA, the CDR3 is TGTGCCAGCAGCTCACGGACAGGGGAGGATACGCAGTATTTT.

The rearrangement uses TRBV30 and TRBJ1-4; D is possibly TRBD1 (6 bases). The CDR3 covers 16 residues. CDR1 and CDR2 from the germline V gene are GTSNPN and SVGIG (reference sequence). V was pared by 6 bases and J by 8 bases, with 25 bases between. This CDR3 is CACISQVGARNEKLFF. The DNA for the CDR3 is TGTGCCTGCATCTCCCAGGTGGGGGCCCGCAACGAAAAACTGTTTTTT.

This clone came up a few times. CDR3 nucleotides: TGCGCCAGCAGCATCGGGACTAGCTCTGGGGAGACCCAGTACTTC. It translates to CASSIGTSSGETQYF. The rearrangement uses TRBV5-1 and TRBJ2-5; 9 positions agree with TRBD2. Germline CDR1 is SGHRS and CDR2 is YFSETQ. The CDR3 is 15 residues long. Trimming at V came to 4 bases and at J to 5 bases, leaving 9 bases not matched to a gene.

V is TRBV27 and J is TRBJ2-5; 8 nucleotides match TRBD1. The CDR3 sequence is 15 residues long. V lost 6 bases and J lost 2; bases outside the gene matches: 8. The V gene's germline CDR1 is MNHEY and CDR2 SMNVEV (reference sequence). CDR3 sequence reads: CASRSIGTGQETQYF. The CDR3 DNA reads as TGTGCCAGCAGGTCAATTGGGACAGGTCAAGAGACCCAGTACTTC.

The table lists this clone with a few counts. The gene calls are TRBV5-1 and TRBJ2-6, with a tentative D call TRBD1 (6 bases). Deletions cut 1 base from V and 13 bases from J, with 18 bases between. There are 15 residues in the CDR3. CDR1 is SGHRS, CDR2 YFSETQ, per germline. The CDR3: CASSLNIRGWRVLTF. The CDR3 DNA is TGCGCCAGCAGCTTGAATATAAGGGGGTGGAGAGTCCTGACTTTC.

V gene TRBV19 combines with J gene TRBJ1-1, with D possibly matching TRBD1 (5 bases). The CDR3 length is 14 residues. V lost 7 bases to trimming and J lost 1 base, with 13 bases between them. Germline values: CDR1 LNHDA, CDR2 SQIVND (reference sequence). The CDR3 here is CASIGAEGNTEAFF. CDR3 coding DNA: TGTGCCAGTATCGGGGCGGAGGGGAACACTGAAGCTTTCTTT.

The CDR3 nucleotides read TGTGCCAGCAGAAACGGGCCAGGGCGAGAGACCCAGTACTTC. Translating it yields CASRNGPGRETQYF. The chain recombines TRBV6-6 with TRBJ2-5, with a weak D call TRBD1 (5 bases). Between the trimmed V and J ends, which lost 6 bases and 4 bases, there was a span of 15 bases. The length of the CDR3 is 14 residues. Per the germline V gene, CDR1 is MNHNY and CDR2 is SVGAGI (reference sequence).

This clone was counted only a few times. The chain couples TRBV18 to TRBJ2-1; 7 bases are shared with TRBD2. With V trimmed by 3 bases and J by 8 bases, 7 bases remained unmatched. The CDR3 is 14 residues long. Germline assignment: CDR1 KGHSH and CDR2 LQKENI. Written as DNA, the CDR3 is TGTGCCAGCTCACCCCCCGGCGGGGGTGATGAGCAGTTCTTC. Protein sequence: CASSPPGGGDEQFF.

This clone was seen a few times. V is TRBV18 and J is TRBJ2-1; 10 bases match TRBD2. Trimming cost V 2 bases and J 9 bases; bases outside gene matches: 16. Germline CDR1 KGHSH, CDR2 LQKENI. The CDR3 covers 18 residues. Here the CDR3 DNA reads TGTGCCAGCTCACCAGGGGTTCCCGCGGTAGCGGGAGGAGGTGAGCAGTTCTTC. Protein: CASSPGVPAVAGGGEQFF.

There are a few counts of this clone. The genes are TRBV5-1 and TRBJ2-5, with D possibly TRBD1 on 5 matching bases. Germline assignment: CDR1 SGHRS and CDR2 YFSETQ. V lost 4 bases, J lost 3 bases, and 10 bases lay in between. The CDR3 spans 13 residues. CDR3 loop: CASSRGTKETQYF. CDR3 coding DNA: TGCGCCAGCAGCAGGGGAACTAAAGAGACCCAGTACTTC.

J is TRBJ1-1 and V is TRBV5-1, with D possibly matching TRBD1 (5 bases). The V gene lost 4 bases and the J gene lost 2 bases, with 9 bases spanning the gap. This CDR3 has 13 residues. Per the germline V gene, CDR1 is SGHRS and CDR2 is YFSETQ. This CDR3 reads CASSLDSNTEAFF. The CDR3 DNA reads TGCGCCAGCAGCCTAGACAGCAACACTGAAGCTTTCTTT. Full variable domain (rest looked up from reference TRBV5-1 and TRBJ1-1): KAGVTQTPRYLIKTRGQQVTLSCSPISGHRSVSWYQQTPGQGLQFLFEYFSETQRNKGNFPGRFSGRQFSNSRSEMNVSTLELGDSALYLCASSLDSNTEAFFGQGTRLTVV.

The chain links TRBV7-8 to TRBJ2-7, with 10 bases matching TRBD2. V lost 1 base, J lost 3 bases, and 3 bases stayed unmatched. CDR3 length: 15 amino acids. Germline CDR1 SGHVS, CDR2 FQNEAQ. CDR3 sequence (DNA): TGTGCCAGCAGCTTAGGACTAGCGGGTCTCTACGAGCAGTACTTC. It specifies CASSLGLAGLYEQYF.

This clone has just a few counts. The sample carries other DNA sequences with the same CDR3. The CDR3 DNA sequence: TGTGCCAGCAGCTCACAAGAGACCCAGTACTTC. The encoded protein is CASSSQETQYF. The rearrangement uses TRBV7-9 and TRBJ2-5; no definite D call. Deletions cut 4 bases from V and 2 bases from J, with 2 bases between. The CDR3 is made up of 11 amino acids. CDR1 is SEHNR, CDR2 FQNEAQ, per germline (reference sequence).

The V call is TRBV4-2, the J call TRBJ1-5; tentative D call: TRBD1 (6 bases). The V gene's germline CDR1 is LGHNA and CDR2 YNFKEQ. The CDR3 has 13 residues. Trimming pared 1 base from V and 7 bases from J, leaving 8 bases between. CDR3 sequence (DNA): TGTGCCAGCAGCCAAGCAGGGGAACAGCCCCAGCATTTT. It encodes CASSQAGEQPQHF.